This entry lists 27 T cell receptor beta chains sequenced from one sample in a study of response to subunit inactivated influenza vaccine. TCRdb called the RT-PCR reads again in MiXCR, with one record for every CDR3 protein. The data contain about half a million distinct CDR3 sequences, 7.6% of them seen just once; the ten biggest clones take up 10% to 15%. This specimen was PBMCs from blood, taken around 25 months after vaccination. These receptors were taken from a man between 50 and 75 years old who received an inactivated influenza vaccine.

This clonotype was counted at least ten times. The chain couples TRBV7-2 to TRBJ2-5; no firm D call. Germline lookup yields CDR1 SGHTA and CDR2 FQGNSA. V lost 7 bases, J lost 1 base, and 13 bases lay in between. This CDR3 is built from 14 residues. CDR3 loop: CASTEQTSQETQYF. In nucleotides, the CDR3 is TGTGCCAGCACCGAACAGACATCCCAAGAGACCCAGTACTTC.

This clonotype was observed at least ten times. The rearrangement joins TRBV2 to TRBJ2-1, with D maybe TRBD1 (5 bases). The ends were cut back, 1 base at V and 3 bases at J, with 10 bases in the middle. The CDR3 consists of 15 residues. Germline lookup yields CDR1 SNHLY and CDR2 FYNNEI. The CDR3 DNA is TGTGCCAGCAGTGAAGGACAGTTGGTCTACAATGAGCAGTTCTTC. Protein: CASSEGQLVYNEQFF.

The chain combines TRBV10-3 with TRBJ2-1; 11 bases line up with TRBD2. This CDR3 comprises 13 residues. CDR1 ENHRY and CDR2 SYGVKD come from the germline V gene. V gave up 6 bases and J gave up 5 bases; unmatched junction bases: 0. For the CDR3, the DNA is TGTGCCATCAGGACTAGCGGGGACAATGAGCAGTTCTTC. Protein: CAIRTSGDNEQFF.

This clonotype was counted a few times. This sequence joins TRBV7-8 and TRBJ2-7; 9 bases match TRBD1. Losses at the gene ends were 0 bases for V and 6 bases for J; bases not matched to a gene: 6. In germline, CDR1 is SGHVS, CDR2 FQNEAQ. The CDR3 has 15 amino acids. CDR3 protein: CASSLAARTGVEQYF. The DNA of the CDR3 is TGTGCCAGCAGCTTAGCGGCTCGGACAGGGGTCGAGCAGTACTTC. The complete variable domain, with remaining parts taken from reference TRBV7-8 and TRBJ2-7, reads GAGVSQSPRYKVAKRGQDVALRCDPISGHVSLFWYQQALGQGPEFLTYFQNEAQLDKSGLPSDRFFAERPEGSVSTLKIQRTQQEDSAVYLCASSLAARTGVEQYFGPGTRLTVT.

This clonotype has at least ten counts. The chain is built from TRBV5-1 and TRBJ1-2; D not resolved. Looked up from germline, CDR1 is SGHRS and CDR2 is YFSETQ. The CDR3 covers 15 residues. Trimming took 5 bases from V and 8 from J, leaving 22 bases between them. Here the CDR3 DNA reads TGCGCCAGCAGGGGAGGTACCACGCCCGCAGGCGGCTACACCTTC. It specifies CASRGGTTPAGGYTF.

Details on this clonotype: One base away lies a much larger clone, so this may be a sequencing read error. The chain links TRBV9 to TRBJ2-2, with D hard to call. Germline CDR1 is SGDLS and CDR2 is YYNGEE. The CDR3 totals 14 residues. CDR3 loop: CASQQRANTEELFF. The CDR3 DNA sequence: TGTGCCAGCCAACAGAGAGCGAACACCGAGGAGCTGTTTTTT.

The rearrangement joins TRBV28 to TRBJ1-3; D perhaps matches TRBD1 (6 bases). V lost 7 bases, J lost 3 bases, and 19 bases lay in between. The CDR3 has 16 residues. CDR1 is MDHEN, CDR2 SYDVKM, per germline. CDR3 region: CASTSARGQNGNTIYF. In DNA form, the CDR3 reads TGTGCCAGCACCTCGGCCCGGGGGCAAAATGGAAACACCATATATTTT.

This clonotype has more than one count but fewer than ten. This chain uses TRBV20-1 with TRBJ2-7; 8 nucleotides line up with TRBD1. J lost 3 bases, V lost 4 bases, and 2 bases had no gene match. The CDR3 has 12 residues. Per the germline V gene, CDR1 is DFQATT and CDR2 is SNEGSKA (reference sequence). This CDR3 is CSATGTGYEQYF. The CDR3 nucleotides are TGCAGTGCTACCGGGACAGGCTACGAGCAGTACTTC.

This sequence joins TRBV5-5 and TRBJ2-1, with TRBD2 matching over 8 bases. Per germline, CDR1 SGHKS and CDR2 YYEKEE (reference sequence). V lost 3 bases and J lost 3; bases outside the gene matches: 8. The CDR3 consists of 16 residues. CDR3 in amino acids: CASSSLAVFLYNEQFF. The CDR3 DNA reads TGTGCCAGCAGCTCACTAGCGGTTTTCCTCTACAATGAGCAGTTCTTC.

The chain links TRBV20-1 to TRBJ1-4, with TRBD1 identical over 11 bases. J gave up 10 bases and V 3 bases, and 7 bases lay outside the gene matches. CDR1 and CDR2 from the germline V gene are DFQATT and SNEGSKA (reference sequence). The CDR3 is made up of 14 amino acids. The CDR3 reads CSASGQGAIGKLFF. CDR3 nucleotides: TGCAGTGCTAGTGGACAGGGGGCGATTGGAAAACTGTTTTTT.

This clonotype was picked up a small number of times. The CDR3 nucleotides read TGTGCCAGCAAAAGGGGGGATCATCAGCCCCAGCATTTT. Protein sequence: CASKRGDHQPQHF. The chain is built from TRBV19 and TRBJ1-5; the D gene is possibly TRBD1 (6 bases). Looked up from germline, CDR1 is LNHDA and CDR2 is SQIVND (reference sequence). The CDR3 consists of 13 residues. Trimming removed 9 bases at V and 5 bases at J, with 14 bases between.

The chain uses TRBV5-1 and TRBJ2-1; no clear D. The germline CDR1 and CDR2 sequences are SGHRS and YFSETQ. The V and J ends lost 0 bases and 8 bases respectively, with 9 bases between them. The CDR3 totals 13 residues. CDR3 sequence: CASSLGHADEQFF. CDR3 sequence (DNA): TGCGCCAGCAGCTTGGGCCACGCCGATGAGCAGTTCTTC.

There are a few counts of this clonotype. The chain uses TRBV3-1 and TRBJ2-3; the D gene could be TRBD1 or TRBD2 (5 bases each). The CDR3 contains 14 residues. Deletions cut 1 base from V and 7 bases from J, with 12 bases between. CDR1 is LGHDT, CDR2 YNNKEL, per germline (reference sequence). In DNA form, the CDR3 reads TGTGCCAGCAGCCAAGGTTCTGGGGGAAATACGCAGTATTTT. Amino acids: CASSQGSGGNTQYF.

The CDR3 loop reads CASSLASGQGGEQFF. As DNA, the CDR3 is TGCGCCAGCAGCTTGGCCAGTGGACAGGGTGGCGAGCAGTTCTTC. This chain links TRBV5-1 with TRBJ2-1, with 8 bases lining up with TRBD1. V shed 0 bases, J shed 10 bases, and the junction held 9 bases outside the gene matches. The germline gives CDR1 SGHRS, CDR2 YFSETQ. The CDR3 is made up of 15 amino acids.

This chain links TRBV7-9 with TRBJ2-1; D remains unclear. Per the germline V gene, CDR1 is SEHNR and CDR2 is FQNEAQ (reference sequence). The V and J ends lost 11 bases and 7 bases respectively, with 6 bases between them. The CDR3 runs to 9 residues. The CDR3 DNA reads TGTGCCGCCCCGAATGAGCAGTTCTTC. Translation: CAAPNEQFF.

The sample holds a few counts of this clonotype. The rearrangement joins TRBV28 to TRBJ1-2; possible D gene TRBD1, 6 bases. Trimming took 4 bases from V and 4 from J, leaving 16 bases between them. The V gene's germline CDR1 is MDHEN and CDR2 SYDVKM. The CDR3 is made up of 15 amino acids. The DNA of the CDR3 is TGTGCCAGCAGTTGGTTAACAGGGCCTAGCTATGGCTACACCTTC. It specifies CASSWLTGPSYGYTF.

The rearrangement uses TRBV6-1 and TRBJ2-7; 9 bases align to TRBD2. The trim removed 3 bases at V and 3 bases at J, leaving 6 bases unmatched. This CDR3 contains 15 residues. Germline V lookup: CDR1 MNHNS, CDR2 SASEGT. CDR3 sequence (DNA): TGTGCCAGCAGTGATGGGCTAGCGGGATTCTACGAGCAGTACTTC. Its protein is CASSDGLAGFYEQYF.

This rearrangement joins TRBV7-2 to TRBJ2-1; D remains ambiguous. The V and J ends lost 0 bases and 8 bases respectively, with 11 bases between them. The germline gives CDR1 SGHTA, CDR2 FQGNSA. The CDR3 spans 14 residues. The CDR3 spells CASSLAASIYEQFF. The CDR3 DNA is TGTGCCAGCAGCTTAGCGGCTAGTATCTATGAGCAGTTCTTC.

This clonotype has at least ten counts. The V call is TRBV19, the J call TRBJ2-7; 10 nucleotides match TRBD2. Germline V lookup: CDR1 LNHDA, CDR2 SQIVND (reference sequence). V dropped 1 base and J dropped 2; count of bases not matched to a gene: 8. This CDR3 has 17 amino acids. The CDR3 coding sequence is TGTGCCAGTAGTATAGCTTCGGCTAGCGGGAGAACCTACGAGCAGTACTTC. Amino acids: CASSIASASGRTYEQYF. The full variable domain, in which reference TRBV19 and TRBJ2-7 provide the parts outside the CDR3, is DGGITQSPKYLFRKEGQNVTLSCEQNLNHDAMYWYRQDPGQGLRLIYYSQIVNDFQKGDIAEGYSVSREKKESFPLTVTSAQKNPTAFYLCASSIASASGRTYEQYFGPGTRLTVT.

The CDR3 region is CASSLRGWGGYNEQFF. CDR3 coding DNA: TGTGCCAGCAGTTTAAGGGGGTGGGGGGGCTACAATGAGCAGTTCTTC. The V gene is TRBV27, the J gene TRBJ2-1, with a possible D match to TRBD2 (7 bases). The V gene lost 2 bases and the J gene lost 3 bases, with 14 bases spanning the gap. The germline gives CDR1 MNHEY, CDR2 SMNVEV (reference sequence). The CDR3 contains 16 residues.

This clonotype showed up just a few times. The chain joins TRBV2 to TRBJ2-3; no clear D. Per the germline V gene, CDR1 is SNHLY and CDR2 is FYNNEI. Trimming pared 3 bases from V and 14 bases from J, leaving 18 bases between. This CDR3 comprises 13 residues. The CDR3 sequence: CASSEGAVPPRYF. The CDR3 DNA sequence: TGTGCCAGCAGTGAGGGTGCAGTGCCCCCTCGGTATTTT.

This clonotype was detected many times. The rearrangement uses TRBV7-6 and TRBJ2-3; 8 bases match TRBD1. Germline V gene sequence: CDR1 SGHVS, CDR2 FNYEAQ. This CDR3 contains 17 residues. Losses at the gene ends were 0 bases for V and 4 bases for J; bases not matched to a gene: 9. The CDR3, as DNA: TGTGCCAGCAGCTTAGCTAGAAGGACAGGGATGGCAGATACGCAGTATTTT. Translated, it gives CASSLARRTGMADTQYF.

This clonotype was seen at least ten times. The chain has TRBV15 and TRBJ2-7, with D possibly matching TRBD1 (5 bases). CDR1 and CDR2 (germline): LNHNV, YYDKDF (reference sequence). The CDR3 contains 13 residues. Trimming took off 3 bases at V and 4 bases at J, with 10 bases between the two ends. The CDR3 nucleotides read TGTGCCACCAGCAGCGGCAGGGTATACGAGCAGTACTTC. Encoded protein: CATSSGRVYEQYF.

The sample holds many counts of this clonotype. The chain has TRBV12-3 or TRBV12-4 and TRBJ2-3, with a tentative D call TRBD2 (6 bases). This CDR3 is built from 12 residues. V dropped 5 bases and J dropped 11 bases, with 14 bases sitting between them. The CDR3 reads CASSLGLWEQYF. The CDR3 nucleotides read TGTGCCAGCAGTCTGGGACTTTGGGAGCAGTATTTT.

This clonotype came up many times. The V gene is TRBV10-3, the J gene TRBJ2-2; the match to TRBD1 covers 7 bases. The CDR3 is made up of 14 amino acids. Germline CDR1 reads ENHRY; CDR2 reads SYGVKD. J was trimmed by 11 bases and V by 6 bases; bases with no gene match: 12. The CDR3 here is CAIRGTEETGELFF. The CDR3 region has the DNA TGTGCCATCAGAGGGACAGAAGAAACAGGAGAGCTGTTTTTT.

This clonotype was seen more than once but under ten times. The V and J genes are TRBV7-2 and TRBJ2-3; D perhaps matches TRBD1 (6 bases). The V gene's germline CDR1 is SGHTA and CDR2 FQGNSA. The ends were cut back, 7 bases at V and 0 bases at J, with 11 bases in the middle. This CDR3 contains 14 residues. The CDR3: CASKNRVSTDTQYF. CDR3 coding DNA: TGTGCCAGCAAGAACAGGGTTAGCACAGATACGCAGTATTTT. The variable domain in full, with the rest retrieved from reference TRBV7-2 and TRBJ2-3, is GAGVSQSPSNKVTEKGKDVELRCDPISGHTALYWYRQSLGQGLEFLIYFQGNSAPDKSGLPSDRFSAERTGGSVSTLTIQRTQQEDSAVYLCASKNRVSTDTQYFGPGTRLTVL.

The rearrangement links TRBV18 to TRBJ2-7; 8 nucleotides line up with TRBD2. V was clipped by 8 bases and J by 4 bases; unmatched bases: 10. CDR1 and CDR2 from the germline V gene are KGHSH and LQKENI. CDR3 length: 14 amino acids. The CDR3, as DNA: TGTGCCAGCACCGCCGGGACTAGAGGATACGAGCAGTACTTC. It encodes CASTAGTRGYEQYF.